This is a list of T cell receptor beta chains from one sample in a study of T-cell reconstitution after alpha-beta-depleted transplantation in children. TCRdb re-derived calls from the PCR reads in MiXCR, one entry per CDR3 protein. Among about 360,000 distinct CDR3 sequences listed, more than 10% were seen once. The source material was PBMCs, sampled from the stem cell graft. These receptors originate from a human donor who donated a stem cell graft to a child with Fanconi anemia. Each CDR3 is given with its conserved first and last residue. A D gene is named only where the DNA matches it firmly. Some rows mark clone size as missing; the rest say once, few, many or name a class of expanded clone.

abundance	v_gene	d_gene	j_gene	CDR3nt	CDR3aa
many	TRBV12-3/TRBV12-4	TRBD2	TRBJ2-7	TGTGCCAGCAGTTCCCTAAGGCGGGGGTACTCCTACGAGCAGTACTTC	CASSSLRRGYSYEQYF
.	TRBV7-8	TRBD1	TRBJ1-1	TGTGCCAGCAGTCTTACAGGGGAGAAAGCTTTCTTT	CASSLTGEKAFF
few	TRBV18	.	TRBJ1-6	TGTGCCAGCTCACCTAACCAGAGCTCCTATAATTCACCCCTCCACTTT	CASSPNQSSYNSPLHF
many	TRBV12-3/TRBV12-4	.	TRBJ2-1	TGTGTAACCGGACGGAGCTCCTACAATGAGCAGTTCTTC	CVTGRSSYNEQFF
.	TRBV30	.	TRBJ2-7	TGTGCCTGGAGTGTGCAGCAGGGCGTGGGCGAGCAGTACTTC	CAWSVQQGVGEQYF
.	TRBV11-2	TRBD1	TRBJ2-7	TGTGCCAGCAGCTCTCCGGGACAGGGGCCCTACGAGCAGTACTTC	CASSSPGQGPYEQYF
.	TRBV14	.	TRBJ2-3	TGTGCCAGCGGCTCCAGGCCCCACTCTAGCACAGATACGCAGTATTTT	CASGSRPHSSTDTQYF
.	TRBV12-3/TRBV12-4	.	TRBJ2-5	TGTGCCAGCGGCACAGGCCTGGGGGCAGAGACCCAGTACTTC	CASGTGLGAETQYF
few	TRBV27	.	TRBJ2-4	TGTGCCAGCAGTTTATTACCCCCAGGGATAGGCAAAAACATTCAGTACTTC	CASSLLPPGIGKNIQYF
many	TRBV5-1	.	TRBJ1-1	TGCGCCAGCAGCGTAGGTTTCGGTCGGACTGAAGCTTTCTTT	CASSVGFGRTEAFF
many	TRBV5-1	.	TRBJ2-5	TGCGCCAGCAGCTTGGTTCCAGGGATGGAGGAGACCCAGTACTTC	CASSLVPGMEETQYF
few	TRBV5-1	.	TRBJ1-3	TGCGCCAGCAGCACCGGACAGAGCCCCTCTGGAAACACCATATATTTT	CASSTGQSPSGNTIYF
many	TRBV5-1	.	TRBJ1-5	TGCGCCAGCATTTTACAGGGAAAGTTTCAGCCCCAGCATTTT	CASILQGKFQPQHF
many	TRBV7-6	TRBD1	TRBJ2-2	TGTGCCAGCAGCTTAGGGGGACAGCTCACCGGGGAGCTGTTTTTT	CASSLGGQLTGELFF
.	TRBV6-6	.	TRBJ1-2	TGTGCCAGCAGCAGGGACACCTCGGATGGCTACACCTTC	CASSRDTSDGYTF
few	TRBV29-1	.	TRBJ1-1	TGCAGCGCCCTCCCACTTCAACCCGGGGGGGACACTGAAGCTTTCTTT	CSALPLQPGGDTEAFF
.	TRBV29-1	.	TRBJ2-7	TGCAGCGTGAGCCACGCGGGTTCCTCCTACGAGCAGTACTTC	CSVSHAGSSYEQYF
few	TRBV6-5	.	TRBJ1-3	TGTGCCAGCAGTTACGAGGGGGTTGCCGGAAACACCATATATTTT	CASSYEGVAGNTIYF
few	TRBV2	TRBD2	TRBJ2-5	TGTGCCAGCAGCGAAGGGGGACTAGCGGCGGAGACCCAGTACTTC	CASSEGGLAAETQYF
.	TRBV5-1	.	TRBJ1-1	TGCGCCAGCAGCTTGGTGGAGGGTCGGAACACTGAAGCTTTCTTT	CASSLVEGRNTEAFF
few	TRBV14	.	TRBJ2-7	TGTGCCAGCAGCCAAGATTTAGGGTACGAGCAGTACTTC	CASSQDLGYEQYF
.	TRBV5-1	TRBD2	TRBJ2-3	TGCGCCAGCAGCTCCGCGACTAGCGGGGGACTCACAGATACGCAGTATTTT	CASSSATSGGLTDTQYF
.	TRBV7-9	.	TRBJ2-2	TGTGCCAGCAGCCCGGGACTGGCGAACACCGGGGAGCTGTTTTTT	CASSPGLANTGELFF
few	TRBV3-1	TRBD2	TRBJ2-7	TGTGCCAGCAGCCAAAAACTAGCGGGGACCTACGAGCAGTACTTC	CASSQKLAGTYEQYF
many	TRBV20-1	.	TRBJ1-6	TGCAGTGCTAGGTTCCCCGACTCCACGGAGAATTCACCCCTCCACTTT	CSARFPDSTENSPLHF